This entry lists 16 T cell receptor beta chains sequenced from one sample in a study of Graves' ophthalmopathy and Graves' hyperthyroidism. Researchers took RNA transcripts and amplified TCR beta CDR3 regions from them. The first round was an RT-PCR with HTBI primers, and the second round was a multiplex PCR. MiXCR was run by TCRdb on the multiplex PCR reads, yielding one entry per CDR3 protein. The sample includes 300,000 to 450,000 distinct CDR3 sequences, about a sixth seen only once; the top ten take roughly 2.4%. Sequencing used peripheral blood. The receptors originated from an adult woman with stable Graves' hyperthyroidism.

This clonotype has a count of ten or more. This chain connects TRBV12-3 or TRBV12-4 to TRBJ1-5; the match to TRBD1 covers 7 bases. This CDR3 contains 14 residues. The V segment lost 5 bases and the J segment 1 base; nucleotides outside the gene matches: 2. CDR3 residues: CASSGTASNQPQHF. In DNA form, the CDR3 reads TGTGCCAGCAGTGGGACAGCAAGCAATCAGCCCCAGCATTTT.

This clonotype was counted at least ten times. This chain links TRBV7-9 with TRBJ2-5, with TRBD2 identical over 10 bases. The germline gives CDR1 SEHNR, CDR2 FQNEAQ (reference sequence). Unmatched junction bases numbered 5, after V lost 3 bases and J lost 1 base. This CDR3 spans 16 amino acids. CDR3 DNA sequence: TGTGCCAGCAGCTTCCCGCTAGCGGGGGTCCAAGAGACCCAGTACTTC. Translation gives CASSFPLAGVQETQYF.

Of note for this clonotype: One junction end disagrees with the germline gene, perhaps due to a read error. V is TRBV6-1 and J is TRBJ1-2; no clear D gene. CDR3 length: 14 amino acids. Germline CDR1 MNHNS, CDR2 SASEGT. The CDR3 reads CASSPGVRNYGYTF. The CDR3 DNA sequence: TGTGCCAGCAGCCCCGGGGTCAGGAACTATGGTTACACCTTC.

The chain is built from TRBV20-1 and TRBJ2-7; D is perhaps TRBD2 (5 bases). Per the germline V gene, CDR1 is DFQATT and CDR2 is SNEGSKA (reference sequence). CDR3 length: 13 residues. Deletions cut 0 bases from V and 6 bases from J, with 12 bases between. CDR3 bases: TGCAGTGCTAGAGACCCCCCGGGGTCCGAGCAGTACTTC. Amino acid sequence: CSARDPPGSEQYF.

At least ten counts were recorded for this clonotype. The rearrangement uses TRBV27 and TRBJ2-7, with TRBD1 matching 7 bases. Germline CDR1 is MNHEY and CDR2 is SMNVEV (reference sequence). V dropped 4 bases and J dropped 3; count of bases not matched to a gene: 9. The CDR3 has 15 amino acids. The CDR3, as DNA: TGTGCCAGCAGTTCGACAGGGCGTGGTGGCTACGAGCAGTACTTC. It translates to CASSSTGRGGYEQYF.

The genes are TRBV6-1 and TRBJ2-7; 7 bases agree with TRBD2. This CDR3 contains 15 residues. After removal of 8 bases from V and 2 bases from J, the junction contained 12 bases not matched to a gene. Germline V CDR1 and CDR2: MNHNS, SASEGT. The CDR3 sequence: CASGYTSDSPYEQYF. CDR3 nucleotide sequence: TGTGCCAGCGGCTATACTAGCGATTCCCCCTACGAGCAGTACTTC.

This clonotype was recorded at least ten times. The chain joins TRBV11-1 to TRBJ2-5, with a weak D call TRBD2 (5 bases). Trimming left V 8 bases short and J 5 bases short, with 18 bases between. The CDR3 totals 14 residues. CDR1 and CDR2 (germline): SGHAT, FQDESV (reference sequence). The CDR3 reads CASGSLTGGETQYF. In DNA, the CDR3 is TGTGCCAGCGGTTCTCTCACGGGCGGGGAGACCCAGTACTTC.

This clonotype was seen at least ten times. The V call is TRBV25-1, the J call TRBJ2-5; 8 nucleotides line up with TRBD2. Looked up from germline, CDR1 is MGHDK and CDR2 is SYGVNS. Trimming removed 0 bases from V and 3 bases from J; junction bases left unmatched: 6. The CDR3 contains 16 residues. CDR3 region: CASSEYPGTREETQYF. The DNA for the CDR3 is TGTGCCAGCAGTGAATACCCCGGGACTAGAGAAGAGACCCAGTACTTC.

In its sample, this clonotype was seen a few times. The V gene is TRBV20-1, the J gene TRBJ1-2; D possibly corresponds to TRBD1 (5 bases). Germline-derived CDR1 and CDR2 are DFQATT and SNEGSKA (reference sequence). Trimming removed 6 bases at V and 1 base at J, with 18 bases between. The CDR3 totals 15 residues. The CDR3 sequence is CSAPQQTAYNYGYTF. The CDR3 bases are TGCAGTGCCCCGCAACAGACAGCCTATAACTATGGCTACACCTTC.

This clonotype came up a few times. The V call is TRBV7-6, the J call TRBJ2-7; 7 bases map to TRBD2. The germline V gene has CDR1 SGHVS and CDR2 FNYEAQ. The ends lost 5 bases at V and 0 bases at J; junction bases unmatched: 10. The CDR3 extends over 16 amino acids. DNA for the CDR3: TGTGCCAGCAGCGGGTTCAAAGCGGGGACCTCCTACGAGCAGTACTTC. Residues: CASSGFKAGTSYEQYF. The full variable domain, its missing parts supplied by reference TRBV7-6 and TRBJ2-7, is GAGVSQSPRYKVTKRGQDVALRCDPISGHVSLYWYRQALGQGPEFLTYFNYEAQQDKSGLPNDRFSAERPEGSISTLTIQRTEQRDSAMYRCASSGFKAGTSYEQYFGPGTRLTVT.

The gene calls are TRBV6-2 or TRBV6-3 and TRBJ1-4; D is undetermined. Per germline, CDR1 MNHEY and CDR2 SVGEGT. V dropped 0 bases and J dropped 0 bases, with 11 bases sitting between them. The CDR3 runs to 17 residues. The CDR3 spells CASSYSRTEATNEKLFF. The CDR3 DNA is TGTGCCAGCAGTTACTCGAGGACGGAAGCAACTAATGAAAAACTGTTTTTT.

CDR3 loop: CASSEWGLDAFF. The CDR3 DNA reads TGTGCCAGCAGTGAATGGGGGCTGGATGCTTTCTTT. V gene TRBV6-1 combines with J gene TRBJ1-1, with D tentatively TRBD1 (6 bases). CDR3 length equals 12 residues. Germline CDR1 reads MNHNS; CDR2 reads SASEGT. The V gene lost 2 bases and the J gene lost 11 bases, with 12 bases spanning the gap.

In its sample, this clonotype was seen many times. V and J are TRBV7-2 and TRBJ1-1; D gene unclear. CDR1 and CDR2 (germline): SGHTA, FQGNSA. CDR3 length equals 15 residues. V lost 7 bases to trimming and J lost 4 bases, with 19 bases between them. The chain's CDR3 is CASTALVFGPTEAFF. CDR3 coding DNA: TGTGCCAGCACTGCTCTCGTCTTTGGACCCACTGAAGCTTTCTTT. The full variable domain, rest sourced from reference TRBV7-2 and TRBJ1-1, is GAGVSQSPSNKVTEKGKDVELRCDPISGHTALYWYRQSLGQGLEFLIYFQGNSAPDKSGLPSDRFSAERTGGSVSTLTIQRTQQEDSAVYLCASTALVFGPTEAFFGQGTRLTVV.

This clonotype was observed many times. The chain uses TRBV11-2 and TRBJ2-2; D is undetermined. The CDR3 is made up of 12 amino acids. Germline V gene lookup returns CDR1 SGHAT and CDR2 FQNNGV. V lost 7 bases to trimming and J lost 7 bases, with 10 bases between them. In DNA, the CDR3 is TGTGCCAGCATTCGTGAGATCGGGGAGCTGTTTTTT. It specifies CASIREIGELFF.

The chain recombines TRBV20-1 with TRBJ2-2, with D maybe TRBD1 (5 bases). Trimming shortened V by 1 base and J by 1 base, and 10 bases separated the two germline ends. The V gene's germline CDR1 is DFQATT and CDR2 SNEGSKA (reference sequence). CDR3 length: 15 amino acids. DNA of the CDR3: TGCAGTGCTAGAGCAGGGCTTCGGAACACCGGGGAGCTGTTTTTT. This gives the protein CSARAGLRNTGELFF.

This clonotype was seen only once. Being one base from a much bigger clone, this may be a read error. V and J are TRBV11-1 and TRBJ1-3; tentatively, D is TRBD1 (5 bases). The CDR3 is made up of 17 amino acids. Germline V lookup: CDR1 SGHAT, CDR2 FQDESV (reference sequence). V lost 2 bases and J lost 2, with 16 bases in between. The CDR3 DNA reads TGTGCCAGCAGCTTATCCGGCAGGGTGCCTGCTGGAAACACCATATATTTT. Amino acids: CASSLSGRVPAGNTIYF.